Listed below are T cell receptor beta chains from one sample, sequenced in a study of blood T cells in healthy people across ages. Via MiXCR, TCRdb re-called the 5' RACE reads, giving one row per CDR3 protein. Here the sample spans 600,000 or so distinct CDR3 sequences, 45% to 55% being singletons. Source material: blood. These receptors were collected from an elderly man in good health. Each CDR3 is given with its conserved first and last residue. A D gene is named only where the DNA matches it firmly. The size field is filled for only some rows; it gives once, few, many or a size class.

D gene,V gene,J gene,clone size,CDR3 DNA,CDR3 protein
TRBD2,TRBV29-1,TRBJ2-1,.,TGCAGCCTAAACGGACTAGCGGGACTCAATGAGCAGTTCTTC,CSLNGLAGLNEQFF
.,TRBV4-3,TRBJ1-2,.,TGCGCCAGCAGCCAAGAGCAGGGGCCTGATTATGGCTACACCTTC,CASSQEQGPDYGYTF
.,TRBV4-1,TRBJ2-3,.,TGCGCCAGCAGCCAATATACTAGCACAGATACGCAGTATTTT,CASSQYTSTDTQYF
.,TRBV11-2,TRBJ2-1,.,TGTGCCAGCAGCTTAGAAGTGCCGGGGGAAGACGAGCGGTTCTTC,CASSLEVPGEDERFF
.,TRBV6-1,TRBJ2-7,.,TGTGCCAGCAGTGATGACAGGAGAGTAAACGAGCAGTACTTC,CASSDDRRVNEQYF
.,TRBV20-1,TRBJ2-7,.,TGCAGTGCCACCCTGACCGGTTCCTACGAGCAGTACTTC,CSATLTGSYEQYF
.,TRBV6-5,TRBJ2-3,many,TGTGCCAGCAGTTACTCCGGGCGGCGGAGCACAGATACGCAGTATTTT,CASSYSGRRSTDTQYF
TRBD1,TRBV20-1,TRBJ1-2,many,TGCAGTGCCGCCTCGGGACAGGCAGGTGGCTACACCTTC,CSAASGQAGGYTF
.,TRBV27,TRBJ2-7,.,TGTGCCAGCAGTCTCTCGGGGGACACCACTTACAATGAGCAGTACTTC,CASSLSGDTTYNEQYF
.,TRBV9,TRBJ2-7,many,TGTGCCAGCAGCGTAGATGGGAGCTCCTACGAGCAGTACTTC,CASSVDGSSYEQYF
TRBD2,TRBV7-2,TRBJ2-1,few,TGTGCCAGCAGCTACGGACTAGGCTCCTACAATGAGCAGTTCTTC,CASSYGLGSYNEQFF
TRBD2,TRBV9,TRBJ2-7,.,TGTGCCAGCAGTTTCGGGGGGTATCCGTACGAGCAGTACTTC,CASSFGGYPYEQYF
.,TRBV6-6,TRBJ1-1,many,TGTGCCAGCAGTCCCCCGAACACTGAAGCTTTCTTT,CASSPPNTEAFF
TRBD1,TRBV6-5,TRBJ2-1,many,TGTGCCAGCACCCGGGGCTCAGGGGGCTACAATGAGCAGTTCTTC,CASTRGSGGYNEQFF